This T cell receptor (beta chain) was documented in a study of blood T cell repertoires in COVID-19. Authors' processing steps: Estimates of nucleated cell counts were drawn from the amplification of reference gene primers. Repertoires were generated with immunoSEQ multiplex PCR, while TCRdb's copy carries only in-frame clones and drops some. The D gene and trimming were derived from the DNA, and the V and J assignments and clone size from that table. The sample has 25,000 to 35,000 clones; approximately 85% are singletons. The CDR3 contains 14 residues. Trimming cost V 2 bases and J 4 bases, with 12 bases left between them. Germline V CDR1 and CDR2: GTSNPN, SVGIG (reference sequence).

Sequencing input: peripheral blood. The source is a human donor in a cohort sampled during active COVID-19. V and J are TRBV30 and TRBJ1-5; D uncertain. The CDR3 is CAWSFVASNQPQHF. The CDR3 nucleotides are TGTGCCTGGAGTTTCGTCGCCAGTAATCAGCCCCAGCATTTT.